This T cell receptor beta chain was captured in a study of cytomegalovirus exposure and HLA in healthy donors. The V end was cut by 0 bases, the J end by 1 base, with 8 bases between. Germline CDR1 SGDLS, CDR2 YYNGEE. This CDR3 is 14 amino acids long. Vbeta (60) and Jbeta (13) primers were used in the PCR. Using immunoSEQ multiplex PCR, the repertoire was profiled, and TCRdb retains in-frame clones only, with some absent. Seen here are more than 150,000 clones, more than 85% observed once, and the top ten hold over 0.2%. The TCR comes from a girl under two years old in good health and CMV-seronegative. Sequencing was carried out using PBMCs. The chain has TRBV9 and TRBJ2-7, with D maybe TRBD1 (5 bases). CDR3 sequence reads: CASSVGPGSYEQYF. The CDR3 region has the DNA TGTGCCAGCAGCGTAGGCCCAGGGTCCTACGAGCAGTACTTC.